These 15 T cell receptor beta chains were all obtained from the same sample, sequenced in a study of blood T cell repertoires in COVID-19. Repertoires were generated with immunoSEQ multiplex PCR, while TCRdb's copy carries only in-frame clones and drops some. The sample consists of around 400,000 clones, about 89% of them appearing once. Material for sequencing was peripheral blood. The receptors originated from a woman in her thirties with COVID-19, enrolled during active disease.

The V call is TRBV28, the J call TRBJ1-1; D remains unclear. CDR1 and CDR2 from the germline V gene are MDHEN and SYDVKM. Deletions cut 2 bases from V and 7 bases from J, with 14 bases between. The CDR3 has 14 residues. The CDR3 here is CASSLIRPPGEAFF. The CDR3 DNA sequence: TGTGCCAGCAGTTTAATCAGGCCCCCCGGTGAAGCTTTCTTT.

In DNA form, the CDR3 reads TGTGCCAGTAGTAACCCCCGGGGTAGCGGGAGTCCCAATGAGCAGTTCTTC. Its protein is CASSNPRGSGSPNEQFF. The chain carries TRBV19 and TRBJ2-1; 9 nucleotides agree with TRBD2. V dropped 4 bases and J dropped 6; count of bases not matched to a gene: 13. The CDR3 consists of 17 residues. Germline values: CDR1 LNHDA, CDR2 SQIVND (reference sequence).

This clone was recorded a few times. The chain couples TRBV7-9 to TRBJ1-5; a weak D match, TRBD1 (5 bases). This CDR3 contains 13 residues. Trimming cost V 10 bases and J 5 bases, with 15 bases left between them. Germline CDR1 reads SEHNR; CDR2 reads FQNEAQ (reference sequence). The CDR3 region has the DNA TGTGCCACCCGTGACAGCCTCGATCAGCCCCAGCATTTT. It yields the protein CATRDSLDQPQHF.

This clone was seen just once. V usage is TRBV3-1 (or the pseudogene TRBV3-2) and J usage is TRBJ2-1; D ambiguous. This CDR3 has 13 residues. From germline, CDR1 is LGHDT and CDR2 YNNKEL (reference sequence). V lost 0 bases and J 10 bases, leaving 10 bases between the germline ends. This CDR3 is CASSQDTLTEQFF. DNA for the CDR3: TGTGCCAGCAGCCAAGATACTCTTACGGAGCAGTTCTTC.

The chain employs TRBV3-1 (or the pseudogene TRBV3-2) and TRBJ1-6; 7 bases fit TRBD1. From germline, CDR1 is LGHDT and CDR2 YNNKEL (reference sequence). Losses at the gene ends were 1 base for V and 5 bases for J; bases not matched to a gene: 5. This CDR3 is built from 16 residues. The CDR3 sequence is CASSQVGQHDNSPLHF. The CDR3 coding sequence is TGTGCCAGCAGCCAAGTGGGACAGCACGATAATTCACCCCTCCACTTT.

The CDR3 nucleotides are TGTGCCAGCAGTTTGATCGCGGGAGGAGGAACCGGGGAGCTGTTTTTT. Its translation is CASSLIAGGGTGELFF. The genes are TRBV28 and TRBJ2-2; 8 nucleotides align to TRBD2. Per the germline V gene, CDR1 is MDHEN and CDR2 is SYDVKM. CDR3 length: 16 residues. Trimming removed 3 bases from V and 5 bases from J; junction bases left unmatched: 8.

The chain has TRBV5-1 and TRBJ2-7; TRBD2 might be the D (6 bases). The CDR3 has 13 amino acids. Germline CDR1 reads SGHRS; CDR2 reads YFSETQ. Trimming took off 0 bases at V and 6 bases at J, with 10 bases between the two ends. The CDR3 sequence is CASSLGTTGEQYF. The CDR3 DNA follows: TGCGCCAGCAGCTTGGGGACTACTGGCGAGCAGTACTTC.

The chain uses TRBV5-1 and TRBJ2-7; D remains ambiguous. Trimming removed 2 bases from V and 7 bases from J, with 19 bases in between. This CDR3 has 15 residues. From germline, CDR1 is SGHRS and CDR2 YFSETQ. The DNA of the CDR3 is TGCGCCAGCAGCTTAGTTCTACCGACACCCTTGGAGCAGTACTTC. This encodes CASSLVLPTPLEQYF.

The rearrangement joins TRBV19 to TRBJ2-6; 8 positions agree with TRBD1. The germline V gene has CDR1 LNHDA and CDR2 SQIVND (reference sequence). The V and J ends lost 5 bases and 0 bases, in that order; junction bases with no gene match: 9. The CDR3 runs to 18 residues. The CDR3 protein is CASSSTGTGGSGANVLTF. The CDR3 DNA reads TGTGCCAGTAGTTCCACCGGGACAGGCGGCTCTGGGGCCAACGTCCTGACTTTC. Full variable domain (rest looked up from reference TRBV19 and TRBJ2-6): DGGITQSPKYLFRKEGQNVTLSCEQNLNHDAMYWYRQDPGQGLRLIYYSQIVNDFQKGDIAEGYSVSREKKESFPLTVTSAQKNPTAFYLCASSSTGTGGSGANVLTFGAGSRLTVL.

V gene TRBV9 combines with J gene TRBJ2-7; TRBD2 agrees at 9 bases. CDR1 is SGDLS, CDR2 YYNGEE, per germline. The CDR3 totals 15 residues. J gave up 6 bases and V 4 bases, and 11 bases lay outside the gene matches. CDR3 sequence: CASSTVPGLAVEQYF. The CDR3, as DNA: TGTGCCAGCAGCACCGTTCCGGGACTAGCCGTCGAGCAGTACTTC. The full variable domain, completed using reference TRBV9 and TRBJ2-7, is DSGVTQTPKHLITATGQRVTLRCSPRSGDLSVYWYQQSLDQGLQFLIQYYNGEERAKGNILERFSAQQFPDLHSELNLSSLELGDSALYFCASSTVPGLAVEQYFGPGTRLTVT.

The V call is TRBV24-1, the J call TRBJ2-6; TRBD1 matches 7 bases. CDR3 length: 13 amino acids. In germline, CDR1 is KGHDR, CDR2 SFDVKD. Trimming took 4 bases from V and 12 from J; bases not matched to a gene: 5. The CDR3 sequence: CATSEDDRAVLTF. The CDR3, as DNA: TGTGCCACCAGTGAAGACGACAGGGCCGTCCTGACTTTC.

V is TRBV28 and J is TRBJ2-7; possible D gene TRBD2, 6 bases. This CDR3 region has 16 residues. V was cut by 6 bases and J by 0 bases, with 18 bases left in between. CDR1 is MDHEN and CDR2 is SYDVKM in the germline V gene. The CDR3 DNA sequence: TGTGCCAGCAGCCCACCGAGGCGGGGTACCTCCTACGAGCAGTACTTC. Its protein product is CASSPPRRGTSYEQYF.

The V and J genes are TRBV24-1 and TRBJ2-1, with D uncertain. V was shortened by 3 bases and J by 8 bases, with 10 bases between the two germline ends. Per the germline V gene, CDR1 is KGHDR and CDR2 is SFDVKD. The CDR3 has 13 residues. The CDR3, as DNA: TGTGCCACCAGTGATCCCGCTGGAGATGAGCAGTTCTTC. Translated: CATSDPAGDEQFF.

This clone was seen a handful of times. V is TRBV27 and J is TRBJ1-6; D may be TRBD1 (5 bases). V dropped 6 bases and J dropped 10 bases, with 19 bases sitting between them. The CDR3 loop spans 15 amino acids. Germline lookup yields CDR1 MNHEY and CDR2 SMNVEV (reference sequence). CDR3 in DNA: TGTGCCAGCAGCCTTACCGGGGGAACCCTATCACCCCTCCACTTT. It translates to CASSLTGGTLSPLHF.

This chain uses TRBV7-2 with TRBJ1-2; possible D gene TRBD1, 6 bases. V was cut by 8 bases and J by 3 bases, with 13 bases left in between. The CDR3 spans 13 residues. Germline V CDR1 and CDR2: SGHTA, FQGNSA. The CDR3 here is CASLARGHYGYTF. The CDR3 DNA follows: TGTGCCAGCTTGGCCAGGGGTCACTATGGCTACACCTTC.